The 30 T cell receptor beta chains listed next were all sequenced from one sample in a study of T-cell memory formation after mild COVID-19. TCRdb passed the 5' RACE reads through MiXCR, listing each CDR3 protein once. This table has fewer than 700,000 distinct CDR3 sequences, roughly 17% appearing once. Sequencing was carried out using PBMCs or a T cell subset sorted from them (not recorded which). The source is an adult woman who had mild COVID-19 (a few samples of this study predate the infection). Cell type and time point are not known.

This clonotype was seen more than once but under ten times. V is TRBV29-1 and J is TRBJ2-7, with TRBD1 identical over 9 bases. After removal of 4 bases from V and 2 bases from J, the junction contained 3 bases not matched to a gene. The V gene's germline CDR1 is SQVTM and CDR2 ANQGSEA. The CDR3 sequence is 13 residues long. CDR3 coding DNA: TGCAGCGTTGGCGGGACAGGGCCCTACGAGCAGTACTTC. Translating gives CSVGGTGPYEQYF.

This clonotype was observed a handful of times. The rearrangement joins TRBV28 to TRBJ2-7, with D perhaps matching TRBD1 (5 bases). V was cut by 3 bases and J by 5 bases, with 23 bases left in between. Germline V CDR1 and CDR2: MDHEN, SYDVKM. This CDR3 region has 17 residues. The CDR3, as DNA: TGTGCCAGCAGTTTTCTTCAATTAAGGACATCGTCGGACGAGCAGTACTTC. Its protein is CASSFLQLRTSSDEQYF.

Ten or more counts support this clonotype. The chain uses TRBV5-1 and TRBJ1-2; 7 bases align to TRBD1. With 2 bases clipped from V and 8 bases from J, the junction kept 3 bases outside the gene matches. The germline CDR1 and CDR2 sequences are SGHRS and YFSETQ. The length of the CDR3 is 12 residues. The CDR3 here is CASSLQGNGYTF. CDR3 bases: TGCGCCAGCAGCTTACAGGGGAACGGCTACACCTTC.

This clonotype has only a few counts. The CDR3 reads CAISESSGQGATDTQYF. In DNA form, the CDR3 reads TGTGCCATCAGTGAGTCTTCGGGACAGGGGGCTACAGATACGCAGTATTTT. V is TRBV10-3 and J is TRBJ2-3; 12 nucleotides align to TRBD1. Germline CDR1 and CDR2: ENHRY and SYGVKD. Trimming removed 0 bases from V and 3 bases from J; junction bases left unmatched: 4. This CDR3 comprises 17 residues.

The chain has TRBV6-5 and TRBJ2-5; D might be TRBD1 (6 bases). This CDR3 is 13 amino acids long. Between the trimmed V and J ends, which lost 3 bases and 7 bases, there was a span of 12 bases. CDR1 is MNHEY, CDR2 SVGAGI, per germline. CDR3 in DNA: TGTGCCAGCAGTTATGGGGGCCGGGGGACCCAGTACTTC. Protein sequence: CASSYGGRGTQYF.

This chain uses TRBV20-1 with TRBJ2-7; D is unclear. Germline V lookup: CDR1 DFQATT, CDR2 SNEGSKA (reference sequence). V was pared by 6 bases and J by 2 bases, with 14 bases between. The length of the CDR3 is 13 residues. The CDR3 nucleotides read TGCAGTGCCAGGTTGGGTTCAGCCTACGAGCAGTACTTC. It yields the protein CSARLGSAYEQYF.

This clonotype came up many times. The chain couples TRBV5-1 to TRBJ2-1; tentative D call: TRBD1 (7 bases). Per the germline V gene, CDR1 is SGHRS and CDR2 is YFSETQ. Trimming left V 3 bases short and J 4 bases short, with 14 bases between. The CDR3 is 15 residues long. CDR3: CASSWGDRNYNEQFF. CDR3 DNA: TGCGCCAGCAGCTGGGGGGACAGAAATTACAATGAGCAGTTCTTC.

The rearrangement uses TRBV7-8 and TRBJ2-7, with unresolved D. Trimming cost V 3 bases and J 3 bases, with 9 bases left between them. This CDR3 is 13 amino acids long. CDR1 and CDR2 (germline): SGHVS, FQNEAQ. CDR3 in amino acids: CASSFVQRYEQYF. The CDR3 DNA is TGTGCCAGCAGCTTCGTACAGCGCTACGAGCAGTACTTC. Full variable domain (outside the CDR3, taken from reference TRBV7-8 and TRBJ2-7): GAGVSQSPRYKVAKRGQDVALRCDPISGHVSLFWYQQALGQGPEFLTYFQNEAQLDKSGLPSDRFFAERPEGSVSTLKIQRTQQEDSAVYLCASSFVQRYEQYFGPGTRLTVT.

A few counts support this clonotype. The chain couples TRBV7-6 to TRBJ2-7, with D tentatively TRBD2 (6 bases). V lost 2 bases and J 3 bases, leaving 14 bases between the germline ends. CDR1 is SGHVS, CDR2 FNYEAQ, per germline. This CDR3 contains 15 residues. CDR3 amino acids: CASSLSSGTYYEQYF. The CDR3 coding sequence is TGTGCCAGCAGCTTAAGTAGCGGTACTTACTACGAGCAGTACTTC.

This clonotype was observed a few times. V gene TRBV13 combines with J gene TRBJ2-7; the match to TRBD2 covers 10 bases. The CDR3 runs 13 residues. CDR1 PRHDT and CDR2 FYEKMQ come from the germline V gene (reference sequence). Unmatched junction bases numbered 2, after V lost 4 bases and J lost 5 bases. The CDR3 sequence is CASSSGTSDEQYF. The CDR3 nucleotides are TGTGCCAGCAGCTCCGGGACTAGCGACGAGCAGTACTTC.

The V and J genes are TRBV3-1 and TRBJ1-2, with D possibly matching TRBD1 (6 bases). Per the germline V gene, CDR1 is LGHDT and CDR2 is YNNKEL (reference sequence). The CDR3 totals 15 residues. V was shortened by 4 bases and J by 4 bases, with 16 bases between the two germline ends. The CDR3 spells CASSPGRGAVYGYTF. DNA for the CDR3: TGTGCCAGCAGCCCGGGCAGGGGCGCAGTCTATGGCTACACCTTC.

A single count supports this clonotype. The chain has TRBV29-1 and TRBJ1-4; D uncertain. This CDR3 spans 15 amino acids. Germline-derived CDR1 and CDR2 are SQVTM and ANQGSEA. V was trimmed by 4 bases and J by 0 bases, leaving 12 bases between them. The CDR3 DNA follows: TGCAGCGTTGCTTGGGGATTTGCAACTAATGAAAAACTGTTTTTT. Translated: CSVAWGFATNEKLFF. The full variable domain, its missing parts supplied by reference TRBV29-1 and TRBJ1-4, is SAVISQKPSRDICQRGTSLTIQCQVDSQVTMMFWYRQQPGQSLTLIATANQGSEATYESGFVIDKFPISRPNLTFSTLTVSNMSPEDSSIYLCSVAWGFATNEKLFFGSGTQLSVL.

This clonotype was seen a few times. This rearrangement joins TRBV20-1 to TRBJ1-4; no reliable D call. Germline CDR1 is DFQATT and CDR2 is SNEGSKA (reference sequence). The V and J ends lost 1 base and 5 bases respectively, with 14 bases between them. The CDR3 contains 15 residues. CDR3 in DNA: TGCAGTGCTAGAGGAGCGGTGACCCTGAATGAAAAACTGTTTTTT. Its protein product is CSARGAVTLNEKLFF.

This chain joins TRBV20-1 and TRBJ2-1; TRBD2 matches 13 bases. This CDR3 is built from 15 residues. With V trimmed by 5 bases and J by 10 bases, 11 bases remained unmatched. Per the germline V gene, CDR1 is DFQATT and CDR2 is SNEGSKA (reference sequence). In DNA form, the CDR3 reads TGCAGTGCTCCCTCGACTAGCGGGGGGATATTCGAGCAGTTCTTC. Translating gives CSAPSTSGGIFEQFF.

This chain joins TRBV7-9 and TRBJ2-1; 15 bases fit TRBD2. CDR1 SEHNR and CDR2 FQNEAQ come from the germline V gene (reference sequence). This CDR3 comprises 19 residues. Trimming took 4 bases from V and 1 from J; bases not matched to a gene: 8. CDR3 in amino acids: CASSSWTGTSGRSYNEQFF. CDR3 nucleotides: TGTGCCAGCAGCTCTTGGACCGGGACTAGCGGGAGGTCCTACAATGAGCAGTTCTTC.

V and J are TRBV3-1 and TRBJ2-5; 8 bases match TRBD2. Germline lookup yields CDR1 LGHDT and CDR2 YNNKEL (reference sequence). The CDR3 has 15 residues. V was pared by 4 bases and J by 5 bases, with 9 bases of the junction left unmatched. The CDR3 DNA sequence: TGTGCCAGCAGCCCCGGGGGGGCCTTCGGGGAGACCCAGTACTTC. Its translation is CASSPGGAFGETQYF.

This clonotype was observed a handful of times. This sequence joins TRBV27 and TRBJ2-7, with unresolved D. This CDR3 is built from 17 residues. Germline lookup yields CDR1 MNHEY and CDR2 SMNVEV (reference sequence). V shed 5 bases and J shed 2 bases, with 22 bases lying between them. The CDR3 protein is CASSTVSDPTRAYEQYF. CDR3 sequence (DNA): TGTGCCAGCAGTACGGTTTCGGATCCTACGAGAGCCTACGAGCAGTACTTC.

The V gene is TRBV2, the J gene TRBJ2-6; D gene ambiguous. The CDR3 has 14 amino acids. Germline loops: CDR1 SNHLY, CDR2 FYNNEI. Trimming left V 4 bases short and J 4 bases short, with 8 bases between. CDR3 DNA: TGTGCCAGCAGTGTATCACAGGGGGCCAACGTCCTGACTTTC. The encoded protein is CASSVSQGANVLTF.

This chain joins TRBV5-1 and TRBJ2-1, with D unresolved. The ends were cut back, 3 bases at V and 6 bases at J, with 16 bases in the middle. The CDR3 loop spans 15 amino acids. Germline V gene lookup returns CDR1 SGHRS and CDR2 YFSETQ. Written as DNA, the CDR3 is TGCGCCAGCAGCTGGCGCGGCACAGATTCCAATGAGCAGTTCTTC. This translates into CASSWRGTDSNEQFF.

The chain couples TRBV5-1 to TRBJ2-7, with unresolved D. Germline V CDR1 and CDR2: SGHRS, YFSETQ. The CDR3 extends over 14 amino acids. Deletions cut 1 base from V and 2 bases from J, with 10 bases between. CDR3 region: CASSLISGPYEQYF. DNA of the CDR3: TGCGCCAGCAGCTTGATATCCGGCCCCTACGAGCAGTACTTC.

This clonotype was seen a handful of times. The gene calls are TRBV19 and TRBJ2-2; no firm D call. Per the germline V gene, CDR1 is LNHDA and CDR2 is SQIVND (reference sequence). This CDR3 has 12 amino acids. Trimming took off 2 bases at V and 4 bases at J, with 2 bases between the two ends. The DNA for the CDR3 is TGTGCCAGTAGTATATTCACCGGGGAGCTGTTTTTT. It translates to CASSIFTGELFF. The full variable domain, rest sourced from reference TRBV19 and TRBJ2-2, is DGGITQSPKYLFRKEGQNVTLSCEQNLNHDAMYWYRQDPGQGLRLIYYSQIVNDFQKGDIAEGYSVSREKKESFPLTVTSAQKNPTAFYLCASSIFTGELFFGEGSRLTVL.

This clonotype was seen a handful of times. The CDR3, as DNA: TGTGCCAGCAGCTTATCACAGGACAATGAGCAGTTCTTC. Its protein is CASSLSQDNEQFF. The chain couples TRBV7-2 to TRBJ2-1; D may be TRBD1 (5 bases). V was shortened by 2 bases and J by 5 bases, with 7 bases between the two germline ends. Germline loops: CDR1 SGHTA, CDR2 FQGNSA. The CDR3 spans 13 residues.

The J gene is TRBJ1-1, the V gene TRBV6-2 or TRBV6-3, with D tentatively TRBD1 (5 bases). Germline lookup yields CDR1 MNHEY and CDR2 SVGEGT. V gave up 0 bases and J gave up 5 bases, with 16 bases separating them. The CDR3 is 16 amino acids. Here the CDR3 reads CASSYSTVGGRTEAFF. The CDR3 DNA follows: TGTGCCAGCAGTTACTCGACAGTCGGAGGTAGAACTGAAGCTTTCTTT.

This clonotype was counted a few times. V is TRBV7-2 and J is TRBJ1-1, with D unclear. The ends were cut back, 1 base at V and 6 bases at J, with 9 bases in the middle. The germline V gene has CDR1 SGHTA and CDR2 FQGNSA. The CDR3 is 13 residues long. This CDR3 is CASSLDFLAEAFF. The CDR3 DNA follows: TGTGCCAGCAGCTTAGACTTTCTTGCTGAAGCTTTCTTT.

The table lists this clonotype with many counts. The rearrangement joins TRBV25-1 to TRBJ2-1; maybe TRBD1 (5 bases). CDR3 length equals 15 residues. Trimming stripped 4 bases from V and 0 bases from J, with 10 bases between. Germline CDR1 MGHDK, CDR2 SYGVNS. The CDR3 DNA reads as TGTGCCAGCAGTGGGCGAAGGGGCTCCTACAATGAGCAGTTCTTC. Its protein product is CASSGRRGSYNEQFF.

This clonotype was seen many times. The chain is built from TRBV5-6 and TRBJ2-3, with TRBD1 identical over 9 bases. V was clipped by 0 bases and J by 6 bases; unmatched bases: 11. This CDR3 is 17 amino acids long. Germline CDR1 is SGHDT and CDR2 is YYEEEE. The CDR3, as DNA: TGTGCCAGCAGCTTGGTAATAGCCGGGACAGGGTTTGATACGCAGTATTTT. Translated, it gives CASSLVIAGTGFDTQYF. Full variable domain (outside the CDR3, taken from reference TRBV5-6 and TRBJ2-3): DAGVTQSPTHLIKTRGQQVTLRCSPKSGHDTVSWYQQALGQGPQFIFQYYEEEERQRGNFPDRFSGHQFPNYSSELNVNALLLGDSALYLCASSLVIAGTGFDTQYFGPGTRLTVL.

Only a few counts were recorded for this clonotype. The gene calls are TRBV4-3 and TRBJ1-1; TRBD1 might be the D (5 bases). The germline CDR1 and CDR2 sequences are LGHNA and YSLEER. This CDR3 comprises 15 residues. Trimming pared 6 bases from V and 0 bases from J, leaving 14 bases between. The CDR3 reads CASSGTVGMNTEAFF. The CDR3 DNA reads TGCGCCAGCAGTGGGACGGTCGGCATGAACACTGAAGCTTTCTTT.

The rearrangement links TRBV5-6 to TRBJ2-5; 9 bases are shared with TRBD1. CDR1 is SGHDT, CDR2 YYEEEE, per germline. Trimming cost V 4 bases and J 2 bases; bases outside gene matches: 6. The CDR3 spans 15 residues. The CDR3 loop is CASSVGQGRQETQYF. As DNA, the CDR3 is TGTGCCAGCAGCGTGGGACAGGGTCGGCAAGAGACCCAGTACTTC.

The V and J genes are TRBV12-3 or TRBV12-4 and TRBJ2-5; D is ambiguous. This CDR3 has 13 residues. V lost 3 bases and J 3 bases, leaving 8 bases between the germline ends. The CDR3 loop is CASSFIREETQYF. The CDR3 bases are TGTGCCAGCAGTTTTATCCGCGAAGAGACCCAGTACTTC.

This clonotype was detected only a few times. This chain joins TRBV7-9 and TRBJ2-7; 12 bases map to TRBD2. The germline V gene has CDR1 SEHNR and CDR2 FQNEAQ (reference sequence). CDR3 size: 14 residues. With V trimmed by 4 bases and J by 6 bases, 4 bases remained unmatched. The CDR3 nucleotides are TGTGCCAGCAGCTCGACTAGCGGGAGTCGCGAGCAGTACTTC. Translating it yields CASSSTSGSREQYF.